The following is a T cell receptor (beta chain) sequence with its context. Germline V gene lookup returns CDR1 KGHDR and CDR2 SFDVKD. The CDR3 spans 19 residues. V lost 3 bases, J lost 2 bases, and 9 bases stayed unmatched. This sample stems from a study of blood T cells in healthy people across ages. Study details: Per two T cells, template switching captured roughly one barcoded beta molecule.

A second PCR of roughly 7 to 11 cycles used a sample-barcoded 5' primer and a J-beta primer mix. Template switching added a 12-random-nucleotide identifier to every cDNA molecule. TCRdb re-analysed the 5' RACE reads in MiXCR, keeping a single row per CDR3 protein. The sample lists approximately 880,000 distinct CDR3 sequences, roughly 48% occurring once. The sample consisted of blood. The receptor was isolated from a man aged 25-45 years in good health. The rearrangement joins TRBV24-1 to TRBJ2-3; 14 positions agree with TRBD2. This chain's CDR3 is CATSDPGTSGGGVTDTQYF. The CDR3 DNA is TGTGCCACCAGTGATCCCGGGACTAGCGGGGGAGGGGTCACAGATACGCAGTATTTT.